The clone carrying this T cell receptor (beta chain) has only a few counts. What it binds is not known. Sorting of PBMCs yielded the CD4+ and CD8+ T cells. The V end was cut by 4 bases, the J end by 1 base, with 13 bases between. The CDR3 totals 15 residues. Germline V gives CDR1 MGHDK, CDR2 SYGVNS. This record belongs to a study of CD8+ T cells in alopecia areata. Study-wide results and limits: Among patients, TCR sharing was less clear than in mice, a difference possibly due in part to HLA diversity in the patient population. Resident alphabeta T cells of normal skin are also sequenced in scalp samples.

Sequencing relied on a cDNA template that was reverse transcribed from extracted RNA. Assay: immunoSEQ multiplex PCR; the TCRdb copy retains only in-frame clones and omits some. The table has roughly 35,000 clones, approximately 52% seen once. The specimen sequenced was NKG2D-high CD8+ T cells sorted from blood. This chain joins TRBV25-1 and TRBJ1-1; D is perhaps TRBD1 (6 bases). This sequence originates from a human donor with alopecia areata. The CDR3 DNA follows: TGTGCCAGCAGTGGGACAGTGATGGGGAACACTGAAGCTTTCTTT. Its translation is CASSGTVMGNTEAFF. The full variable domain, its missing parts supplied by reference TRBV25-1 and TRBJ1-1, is EADIYQTPRYLVIGTGKKITLECSQTMGHDKMYWYQQDPGMELHLIHYSYGVNSTEKGDLSSESTVSRIRTEHFPLTLESARPSHTSQYLCASSGTVMGNTEAFFGQGTRLTVV.